These 23 T cell receptor beta chains originate from one sample sequenced in a study of T cell responses to AZD1222 COVID-19 vaccine. Only in-frame clones appear in the TCRdb table, and some are missing; sequencing was by immunoSEQ multiplex PCR. The table shows 120,000 or so clones, with around 90% occurring only once. Sample: peripheral blood, taken 28 days after the second dose of the MenACWY control vaccine. These receptors all stem from an adult who received the MenACWY meningococcal vaccine as a control.

This rearrangement joins TRBV29-1 to TRBJ2-7; TRBD1 agrees at 7 bases. The CDR3 sequence is 13 residues long. The trim removed 7 bases at V and 5 bases at J, leaving 11 bases unmatched. Germline V CDR1 and CDR2: SQVTM, ANQGSEA. The CDR3 sequence: CSARGDRVDEQYF. In nucleotides, the CDR3 is TGCAGCGCAAGGGGTGACAGGGTGGACGAGCAGTACTTC.

This chain uses TRBV3-1 (or the pseudogene TRBV3-2) with TRBJ2-1; 8 nucleotides match TRBD1. Trimming cost V 4 bases and J 4 bases; bases outside gene matches: 9. Germline-derived CDR1 and CDR2 are LGHDT and YNNKEL (reference sequence). The CDR3 is made up of 16 amino acids. This CDR3 reads CASSRLPGTGYNEQFF. The CDR3 coding sequence is TGTGCCAGCAGCCGCCTCCCCGGGACAGGTTACAATGAGCAGTTCTTC.

The chain employs TRBV7-9 and TRBJ2-1; 9 bases are shared with TRBD2. CDR1 and CDR2 from the germline V gene are SEHNR and FQNEAQ (reference sequence). V trimming: 7 bases; J trimming: 5 bases; junction bases outside the gene matches: 12. The CDR3 is made up of 16 amino acids. CDR3 sequence reads: CASNIGGLAGHNEQFF. In nucleotides, the CDR3 is TGTGCCAGCAATATCGGCGGGCTAGCGGGACACAATGAGCAGTTCTTC.

The gene calls are TRBV19 and TRBJ1-5; TRBD1 aligns across 12 bases. The junction had 10 bases not matched to a gene; V was cut back by 4 bases and J by 6 bases. Germline V lookup: CDR1 LNHDA, CDR2 SQIVND (reference sequence). The CDR3 is 17 residues long. CDR3 DNA sequence: TGTGCCAGTAGTACCGGGACAGGGGGCGCAGTATTTCAGCCCCAGCATTTT. Translation: CASSTGTGGAVFQPQHF.

This clone was seen only a few times. The V gene is TRBV7-9, the J gene TRBJ1-1; TRBD1 is a possible D gene (5 bases). The V and J ends lost 4 bases and 4 bases respectively, with 7 bases between them. Germline CDR1 is SEHNR and CDR2 is FQNEAQ (reference sequence). The CDR3 consists of 12 residues. The CDR3 protein is CASSSTVTEAFF. The DNA of the CDR3 is TGTGCCAGCAGCTCGACAGTCACTGAAGCTTTCTTT.

V is TRBV27 and J is TRBJ2-7; D unclear. The germline V gene encodes CDR1 MNHEY and CDR2 SMNVEV (reference sequence). The ends were cut back, 4 bases at V and 4 bases at J, with 5 bases in the middle. This CDR3 has 11 residues. CDR3: CASSSGYEQYV. The CDR3 DNA reads as TGTGCCAGCAGTTCGGGTTACGAGCAGTACGTC.

This clone was detected once. In nucleotides, the CDR3 is TGTGCCAGTAGTAACCCGTTCCAGGCCAGAGGAACTGAAGCTTTCTTT. This codes for CASSNPFQARGTEAFF. The V call is TRBV19, the J call TRBJ1-1; D gene uncertain. Looked up from germline, CDR1 is LNHDA and CDR2 is SQIVND (reference sequence). The CDR3 is made up of 16 amino acids. Trimming removed 4 bases from V and 5 bases from J, with 20 bases in between.

Worth noting for this clone: Other DNA variants within this sample encode the same CDR3. CDR3 nucleotide sequence: TGCGCCAGCAGCTCCGGGACAGGGTCGTACAATGAGCAGTTCTTC. Its translation is CASSSGTGSYNEQFF. This chain uses TRBV5-1 with TRBJ2-1; 9 positions match TRBD1. CDR1 is SGHRS and CDR2 is YFSETQ in the germline V gene. The CDR3 loop spans 15 amino acids. The V gene end was trimmed by 3 bases and the J gene end by 4 bases; junction bases not matched to a gene: 5.

This chain uses TRBV9 with TRBJ1-5, with 7 bases identical to TRBD1. This CDR3 has 15 amino acids. CDR1 is SGDLS, CDR2 YYNGEE, per germline. The V segment lost 2 bases and the J segment 3 bases; nucleotides outside the gene matches: 5. The CDR3: CASSVSGGLNQPQHF. The CDR3 DNA is TGTGCCAGCAGCGTTTCAGGGGGACTCAATCAGCCCCAGCATTTT.

This sequence joins TRBV7-8 and TRBJ2-7; tentative D call: TRBD1 (5 bases). Germline V CDR1 and CDR2: SGHVS, FQNEAQ. The CDR3 consists of 16 residues. V was trimmed by 4 bases and J by 3 bases, leaving 19 bases between them. The CDR3 bases are TGTGCCAGCAGCTCCCCCGTGGGTAGGGGATTCTACGAGCAGTACTTC. Translated: CASSSPVGRGFYEQYF.

The chain couples TRBV29-1 to TRBJ1-2; D ambiguous. V shed 5 bases and J shed 5 bases, with 9 bases lying between them. CDR1 is SQVTM, CDR2 ANQGSEA, per germline. CDR3 size: 11 residues. CDR3 in amino acids: CSVWTGYGYTF. The CDR3 DNA reads TGCAGCGTTTGGACGGGATATGGCTACACCTTC.

The chain couples TRBV4-2 to TRBJ2-2; 8 bases line up with TRBD2. The CDR3 extends over 18 amino acids. CDR1 and CDR2 from the germline V gene are LGHNA and YNFKEQ. The V segment lost 4 bases and the J segment 4 bases; nucleotides outside the gene matches: 14. The CDR3 bases are TGTGCCAGCAGCCCCGGAGAGCTAGCGGGTAGAATCACCGGGGAGCTGTTTTTT. Its translation: CASSPGELAGRITGELFF.

This chain joins TRBV7-9 and TRBJ2-2; 7 nucleotides line up with TRBD2. CDR3 size: 17 residues. Looked up from germline, CDR1 is SEHNR and CDR2 is FQNEAQ (reference sequence). Trimming took 1 base from V and 2 from J; bases not matched to a gene: 7. CDR3 region: CASSLVISGPNTGELFF. In DNA form, the CDR3 reads TGTGCCAGCAGCTTAGTGATTAGCGGGCCCAACACCGGGGAGCTGTTTTTT.

This clone has just one count. The chain joins TRBV4-3 to TRBJ1-3; D unresolved. CDR1 LGHNA and CDR2 YSLEER come from the germline V gene. V lost 1 base to trimming and J lost 4 bases, with 8 bases between them. The CDR3 sequence is 14 residues long. The DNA of the CDR3 is TGCGCCAGCAGCCAAGTGGGAGGAGGAAACACCATATATTTT. The encoded protein is CASSQVGGGNTIYF.

This chain links TRBV5-8 with TRBJ1-5; 9 positions agree with TRBD1. CDR3 length equals 14 residues. V lost 6 bases and J lost 6; bases outside the gene matches: 7. The germline CDR1 and CDR2 sequences are SGHTS and YDEGEE. CDR3: CASMRQGGTQPQHF. The CDR3, as DNA: TGTGCCAGCATGCGACAGGGGGGCACTCAGCCCCAGCATTTT.

This clone has a handful of counts. The rearrangement links TRBV29-1 to TRBJ2-3; no clear D gene. The germline gives CDR1 SQVTM, CDR2 ANQGSEA. The CDR3 covers 14 residues. Between the trimmed V and J ends, which lost 2 bases and 2 bases, there was a span of 11 bases. The CDR3 loop is CSVERGQTTDTQYF. The CDR3 nucleotides read TGCAGCGTTGAACGTGGGCAGACCACAGATACGCAGTATTTT.

This clone was detected once. The rearrangement uses TRBV2 and TRBJ2-2, with D possibly matching TRBD1 (6 bases). The CDR3 runs to 16 residues. CDR1 is SNHLY, CDR2 FYNNEI, per germline. Trimming removed 4 bases at V and 1 base at J, with 13 bases between. CDR3 region: CASSASGHLNTGELFF. CDR3 bases: TGTGCCAGCAGTGCCTCGGGACACTTGAACACCGGGGAGCTGTTTTTT.

This clone was recorded once. The chain recombines TRBV19 with TRBJ2-1; TRBD2 aligns across 7 bases. Germline V gene lookup returns CDR1 LNHDA and CDR2 SQIVND (reference sequence). The CDR3 runs 14 residues. The V segment lost 4 bases and the J segment 7 bases; nucleotides outside the gene matches: 7. CDR3 in amino acids: CASSTLAETNEQFF. In DNA form, the CDR3 reads TGTGCCAGTAGTACCCTAGCGGAAACAAATGAGCAGTTCTTC. Together with reference TRBV19 and TRBJ2-1, the CDR3 gives the full variable domain: DGGITQSPKYLFRKEGQNVTLSCEQNLNHDAMYWYRQDPGQGLRLIYYSQIVNDFQKGDIAEGYSVSREKKESFPLTVTSAQKNPTAFYLCASSTLAETNEQFFGPGTRLTVL.

The V and J genes are TRBV7-2 and TRBJ2-1; TRBD2 is a possible D gene (6 bases). Germline V gene data show CDR1 as SGHTA and CDR2 as FQGNSA. V lost 5 bases to trimming and J lost 4 bases, with 9 bases between them. The length of the CDR3 is 13 residues. The CDR3 is CASSLGLYNEQFF. Written as DNA, the CDR3 is TGTGCCAGCAGCCTGGGACTTTACAATGAGCAGTTCTTC. Full variable domain (missing parts from reference TRBV7-2 and TRBJ2-1): GAGVSQSPSNKVTEKGKDVELRCDPISGHTALYWYRQSLGQGLEFLIYFQGNSAPDKSGLPSDRFSAERTGGSVSTLTIQRTQQEDSAVYLCASSLGLYNEQFFGPGTRLTVL.

This clone was seen a single time. The chain links TRBV30 to TRBJ2-2; TRBD2 might be the D (5 bases). V dropped 1 base and J dropped 6 bases, with 9 bases sitting between them. The CDR3 totals 13 residues. CDR1 is GTSNPN, CDR2 SVGIG, per germline (reference sequence). CDR3 region: CAWSEGGPGELFF. CDR3 bases: TGTGCCTGGAGTGAAGGCGGGCCCGGGGAGCTGTTTTTT.

V is TRBV11-2 and J is TRBJ1-6; 9 bases match TRBD1. The CDR3 extends over 15 amino acids. In germline, CDR1 is SGHAT, CDR2 FQNNGV. With V trimmed by 5 bases and J by 10 bases, 9 bases remained unmatched. The CDR3 DNA follows: TGTGCCAGCAGCAACACGACAGGGGGAAAGTCACCCCTCCACTTT. This translates into CASSNTTGGKSPLHF.

This chain joins TRBV19 and TRBJ2-3; 16 nucleotides match TRBD2. V shed 4 bases and J 1 base; nucleotides not matched to a gene: 8. There are 19 residues in the CDR3. Germline lookup yields CDR1 LNHDA and CDR2 SQIVND (reference sequence). The CDR3 coding sequence is TGTGCCAGTAGTACCCGGGGACTAGCGGGAGGGGTTGGCACAGATACGCAGTATTTT. This gives the protein CASSTRGLAGGVGTDTQYF.

This clone has only one observation. J is TRBJ1-4 and V is TRBV7-9; the D gene is possibly TRBD1 (5 bases). The CDR3 extends over 14 amino acids. Germline V lookup: CDR1 SEHNR, CDR2 FQNEAQ (reference sequence). V lost 4 bases and J lost 2, with 8 bases in between. The CDR3 region has the DNA TGTGCCAGCAGCTCAGGGTCCACTAATGAAAAACTGTTTTTT. This sequence encodes CASSSGSTNEKLFF.